Listed below are T cell receptor beta chains from one sample, sequenced in a study of human T cells and chemical hapten exposure. TCRdb processed the RACE reads anew with MiXCR; each CDR3 protein has one entry. This sample has approximately 110,000 distinct CDR3 sequences; 11% occur once, and the top ten carry around 3.4%. The specimen was whole blood, collected in connection with sensitization to the hapten diphenylcyclopropenone (DPC). Source of these receptors: a woman between 40 and 50 years old with alopecia areata. Some clones in this sample may be carry-over from other donors' samples. CDR3s include the opening cysteine and the closing phenylalanine or tryptophan. A D gene is named only where the DNA matches it firmly. Where a row states a size, it is once, few, many or the class of an expanded clone; other rows omit it.

abundance	v_gene	d_gene	j_gene	CDR3nt	CDR3aa
many	TRBV7-2	.	TRBJ2-3	TGTGCCAGCAGCTCCCGGGCAGGGAGGGATACGCAGTATTTT	CASSSRAGRDTQYF
.	TRBV20-1	.	TRBJ1-1	TGCAGTGCTAGGGCCTCAGGGAGGCACACTGAAGCTTTCTTT	CSARASGRHTEAFF
.	TRBV27	TRBD1	TRBJ1-4	TGTGCCAGCAGTCGAGACAGGGGTGAAAAACTGTTTTTT	CASSRDRGEKLFF
many	TRBV11-2	TRBD2	TRBJ2-1	TGTGCCAGCAGCTTAGCGGGGGGGCCAGGTGAGCAGTTCTTC	CASSLAGGPGEQFF
.	TRBV20-1	.	TRBJ2-3	TGCAGTGCTACCGCAGGCAGGGGCAGGGATACGCAGTATTTT	CSATAGRGRDTQYF
.	TRBV2	TRBD1	TRBJ2-5	TGTGCCAGCAGTACAGGGGCGGAGACCCAGTACTTC	CASSTGAETQYF
many	TRBV29-1	.	TRBJ2-1	TGCAGCGTTGGCAGGGTGGCCGGTGAGCAGTTCTTC	CSVGRVAGEQFF
few	TRBV20-1	.	TRBJ2-7	TGCAGTGCTAGTTTGGGTCCCGGGCAGTACTTC	CSASLGPGQYF
.	TRBV27	TRBD2	TRBJ2-1	TGTGCCAGCAGTTCCAGTCCACTAGCGGGAGGCACACCGGTTCTATTATACAATGAGCAGTTCTTC	CASSSSPLAGGTPVLLYNEQFF
few	TRBV6-6	.	TRBJ2-7	TGTGCCAGCAGTTACCCCGACACCTACGAGCAGTACTTC	CASSYPDTYEQYF
.	TRBV5-5	TRBD2	TRBJ2-3	TGTGCCAGCAGCCCCTCCCGACTAGCGGGAGAGGTAAGCACAGATACGCAGTATTTT	CASSPSRLAGEVSTDTQYF
.	TRBV30	.	TRBJ2-4	TGTGCCTGGGTGCCTCGTGGGACCTTAGACGGCAAAAACATTCAGTACTTC	CAWVPRGTLDGKNIQYF
.	TRBV3-1	.	TRBJ1-5	TGTGCCAGCAGCCTTGACAGAAATCAGCCCCAGCATTTT	CASSLDRNQPQHF
few	TRBV19	.	TRBJ2-5	TGTGCCAGTAGTACTGGACCAATGGAGACCCAGTACTTC	CASSTGPMETQYF
many	TRBV13	.	TRBJ2-6	TGTGCCAGCAGCGCATGGACCTCTGGGGCCAACGTCCTGACTTTC	CASSAWTSGANVLTF
once	TRBV14	.	TRBJ1-1	TGTGCCAGCAGCCATCGGATTCGGGGATGGGCTTTCTTT	CASSHRIRGWAFF
.	TRBV6-6	TRBD1	TRBJ1-3	TGTGCCAGCAGTTACCCGACAGGGTCCGGAAACACCATATATTTT	CASSYPTGSGNTIYF
.	TRBV18	.	TRBJ1-1	TGTGCCAGCTCACCCACAGAGAACACTGAAGCTTTCTTT	CASSPTENTEAFF
.	TRBV4-2	.	TRBJ2-1	TGTGCCAGCAGCCAAAAGGCGGAGACCCTGTACGGCCATGAGCAGTTCTTC	CASSQKAETLYGHEQFF
many	TRBV12-3/TRBV12-4	TRBD2	TRBJ2-1	TGTGCCAGCAGCCTAGGTGGGACTAGGAAATTGAATGAGCAGTTCTTC	CASSLGGTRKLNEQFF
.	TRBV12-3/TRBV12-4	TRBD1	TRBJ1-4	TGTGCCAGCAGTTTCGGGGCAGGGGGAAGGGAAAAACTGTTTTTT	CASSFGAGGREKLFF
many	TRBV2	.	TRBJ1-5	TGTGCCAGCAGTCCGGGACCTAATCAGCCCCAGCATTTT	CASSPGPNQPQHF
.	TRBV14	.	TRBJ1-1	TGTGCCAGCAGCCAATATAAAGGGCAGGAAGCTTTCTTT	CASSQYKGQEAFF
.	TRBV20-1	.	TRBJ2-7	TGCAGTGCTCCAGGGGCCTACGAGCAGTACTTC	CSAPGAYEQYF
.	TRBV29-1	.	TRBJ2-2	TGCAGCGTTGGGGGCTGGGGCACCGGGGAGCTGTTTTTT	CSVGGWGTGELFF
.	TRBV12-3/TRBV12-4	TRBD1	TRBJ2-2	TGTGCCAGCACCGGACAGGCGGCGAACACCGGGGAGCTGTTTTTT	CASTGQAANTGELFF
few	TRBV20-1	TRBD2	TRBJ2-3	TGCAGTGCTGGACCGTTGACTAGCGGGGGTACCAATACGCAGTATTTT	CSAGPLTSGGTNTQYF
many	TRBV30	TRBD1	TRBJ1-1	TGTGCCTGGAGCGCCGGGACAGTGAACACTGAAGCTTTCTTT	CAWSAGTVNTEAFF
few	TRBV4-1	.	TRBJ2-2	TGCGCCAGCAGCCCGGGCGGCGGGGAGCTGTTTTTT	CASSPGGGELFF
.	TRBV11-2	.	TRBJ2-5	TGTGCCAGCGGCGTGAGGGGTCTAAACCAAGAGACCCAGTACTTC	CASGVRGLNQETQYF
many	TRBV5-6	.	TRBJ2-1	TGTGCCAGCAGCCGAGGGACTGGAATAGGGAATGAGCAGTTCTTC	CASSRGTGIGNEQFF
few	TRBV6-6	TRBD1	TRBJ1-1	TGTGCCAGCAGTTACTCGAAGAGGACAGGGGAGGACACTGAAGCTTTCTTT	CASSYSKRTGEDTEAFF
.	TRBV6-6	.	TRBJ2-5	TGTGCCAGCAGCCTACGAGGCGGGAACGGGCGCGGTGGAGAGACCCAGTACTTC	CASSLRGGNGRGGETQYF
.	TRBV4-2	TRBD2	TRBJ2-1	TGTGCCAGCAGCCACCCGGGACTAGCAGACAATGAGCAGTTCTTC	CASSHPGLADNEQFF
few	TRBV12-3/TRBV12-4	.	TRBJ1-2	TGTGCCAGCAGCCTCGACCGTGGCTACACCTTC	CASSLDRGYTF
.	TRBV5-6	TRBD2	TRBJ2-5	TGTGCCAGCAGCTTGGCCCCCCCGGGAGGAGGTGAGACCCAGTACTTC	CASSLAPPGGGETQYF
.	TRBV7-9	TRBD1	TRBJ2-3	TGTGCCAGCAGCTTCGGGACAGGGAGAACAGATACGCAGTATTTT	CASSFGTGRTDTQYF
few	TRBV4-3	.	TRBJ2-1	TGCGCCAGCAGCCAATCGCCATACAATGAGCAGTTCTTC	CASSQSPYNEQFF
few	TRBV6-2/TRBV6-3	.	TRBJ2-1	TGTGCCAGCAGTTATGACAGCGAAGCCCCCGTATCGATGGATGAGCAGTTCTTC	CASSYDSEAPVSMDEQFF
.	TRBV20-1	TRBD2	TRBJ2-1	TGCAGTGCTAGAACGTCTAGCGGGAGGGTCCATGAGCAGTTCTTC	CSARTSSGRVHEQFF
many	TRBV7-2	.	TRBJ2-2	TGTGCCAGCAGCACGCCCAATCCGGGATCTGAGCTGTTTTTT	CASSTPNPGSELFF
many	TRBV14	.	TRBJ1-4	TGTGCCAGCAGCCAGTACCGGGGCTTTAATGAAAAACTGTTTTTT	CASSQYRGFNEKLFF
many	TRBV11-2	.	TRBJ1-1	TGTGCCAGCAGCCCCCCCGGGAACACTGAAGCTTTCTTT	CASSPPGNTEAFF